Below, 7 T cell receptor beta chains from the same sample are listed, as sequenced in a study of T-cell memory formation after mild COVID-19. TCRdb used MiXCR to reprocess the 5' RACE reads, holding one entry per CDR3 protein. The sample holds fewer than 400,000 distinct CDR3 sequences, about an eighth seen once. What was sequenced was PBMCs or a T cell subset sorted from them (not recorded which). The receptors were gathered from a man in his late teens or twenties who had mild COVID-19 (a few samples of this study predate the infection). Cell type and time point are not known.

This clonotype occurred a few times. The chain recombines TRBV5-1 with TRBJ1-2; TRBD1 agrees at 7 bases. This CDR3 comprises 14 residues. V dropped 6 bases and J dropped 2; count of bases not matched to a gene: 7. The germline V gene has CDR1 SGHRS and CDR2 YFSETQ. The CDR3 sequence is CASTLQGTNYGYTF. The DNA for the CDR3 is TGCGCCAGCACCCTACAGGGGACCAACTATGGCTACACCTTC.

This clonotype has ten or more counts. V and J are TRBV7-6 and TRBJ2-1, with 7 bases identical to TRBD1. The CDR3 loop spans 14 amino acids. V lost 3 bases to trimming and J lost 7 bases; unmatched junction nucleotides: 6. CDR1 SGHVS and CDR2 FNYEAQ come from the germline V gene. Written as DNA, the CDR3 is TGTGCCAGCAGCTTGTACAGGGGTCTGAATGAGCAGTTCTTC. Its translation: CASSLYRGLNEQFF. Together with reference TRBV7-6 and TRBJ2-1, the CDR3 gives the full variable domain: GAGVSQSPRYKVTKRGQDVALRCDPISGHVSLYWYRQALGQGPEFLTYFNYEAQQDKSGLPNDRFSAERPEGSISTLTIQRTEQRDSAMYRCASSLYRGLNEQFFGPGTRLTVL.

The rearrangement joins TRBV24-1 to TRBJ2-3; the D gene is possibly TRBD2 (6 bases). Germline CDR1 KGHDR, CDR2 SFDVKD. The CDR3 extends over 15 amino acids. Trimming took off 1 base at V and 5 bases at J, with 12 bases between the two ends. CDR3 protein: CATSDLRQGGDTQYF. CDR3 nucleotides: TGTGCCACCAGTGATTTAAGGCAGGGAGGAGATACGCAGTATTTT.

This clonotype was counted many times. The CDR3 region is CASSQRGGGAEETQYF. The CDR3 nucleotides read TGTGCCAGCAGCCAACGAGGCGGGGGGGCCGAAGAGACCCAGTACTTC. The chain has TRBV7-2 and TRBJ2-5, with 9 bases lining up with TRBD2. CDR1 and CDR2 (germline): SGHTA, FQGNSA. The CDR3 consists of 16 residues. With 5 bases clipped from V and 3 bases from J, the junction kept 10 bases outside the gene matches. The variable domain in full, with the rest retrieved from reference TRBV7-2 and TRBJ2-5, is GAGVSQSPSNKVTEKGKDVELRCDPISGHTALYWYRQSLGQGLEFLIYFQGNSAPDKSGLPSDRFSAERTGGSVSTLTIQRTQQEDSAVYLCASSQRGGGAEETQYFGPGTRLLVL.

V usage is TRBV7-6 and J usage is TRBJ1-1; maybe TRBD1 (5 bases). Looked up from germline, CDR1 is SGHVS and CDR2 is FNYEAQ. V shed 4 bases and J shed 0 bases, with 12 bases lying between them. The CDR3 covers 15 residues. CDR3 in amino acids: CASSYNQGMNTEAFF. CDR3 DNA: TGTGCCAGCAGCTACAACCAGGGAATGAACACTGAAGCTTTCTTT.

This clonotype was counted between two and nine times. The rearrangement links TRBV10-3 to TRBJ2-7, with TRBD1 matching 10 bases. This CDR3 has 17 residues. Germline V CDR1 and CDR2: ENHRY, SYGVKD. V gave up 6 bases and J gave up 4 bases; unmatched junction bases: 15. DNA of the CDR3: TGTGCCATCAGCGGGGTCTTATTGAGACAGGGGGCGTACGAGCAGTACTTC. It translates to CAISGVLLRQGAYEQYF.

The J gene is TRBJ1-2, the V gene TRBV4-3; D gene ambiguous. CDR3 length: 16 residues. Per the germline V gene, CDR1 is LGHNA and CDR2 is YSLEER. V gave up 3 bases and J gave up 4 bases, with 18 bases separating them. CDR3 bases: TGCGCCAGCAGCCAGAACGGCAGAGGGCTTCCCTATGGCTACACCTTC. Translating it yields CASSQNGRGLPYGYTF.